The present TCR beta chain was sequenced within a study of T-cell reconstitution after alpha-beta-depleted transplantation in children. Study conclusions and caveats: About two months after transplant, alpha-beta T cells reportedly came from several hundred expanded graft clones.

CDR1 SEHNR and CDR2 FQNEAQ come from the germline V gene (reference sequence). V was pared by 1 base and J by 5 bases, with 12 bases between. The CDR3 extends over 14 amino acids. This clonotype was seen a handful of times. What it recognizes is unknown. Construction of the TCRbeta library involved unique molecular identifiers. Each CDR3 protein is one row after TCRdb ran MiXCR on the PCR reads. The repertoire holds about 980,000 distinct CDR3 sequences, with roughly 29% as singletons. The TCR was taken from a boy under three years old who had a stem cell transplant for SCID, so the T cells may come from the graft donor. The sequenced sample was PBMCs, mostly from graft donor cells, obtained 360 days after TCRalphabeta/CD19-depleted stem cell transplant. The J gene is TRBJ2-7, the V gene TRBV7-9; D gene unclear. The DNA of the CDR3 is TGTGCCAGCAGCTTAGAATCCGGGTTCCACGAGCAGTACTTC. Translated: CASSLESGFHEQYF. The full variable domain, rest sourced from reference TRBV7-9 and TRBJ2-7, is DTGVSQNPRHKITKRGQNVTFRCDPISEHNRLYWYRQTLGQGPEFLTYFQNEAQLEKSRLLSDRFSAERPKGSFSTLEIQRTEQGDSAMYLCASSLESGFHEQYFGPGTRLTVT.